Listed here are 24 T cell receptor beta chains from one sample, sequenced in a study of metastatic and nonmetastatic thyroid tumors. All patients were treatment-naive before thyroid surgery. MiXCR reprocessed the PCR reads for TCRdb. The sample includes tens of thousands of clones, roughly 15% of them seen just once. The sample taken for sequencing was blood. The receptors were gathered from a female donor with papillary thyroid cancer or a benign thyroid nodule (not recorded which). Some clones in this sample may be carry-over from other donors' samples.

This clone was counted ten times or more. A much larger clone lies a single base off, so this may be a read error. V gene TRBV12-3 or TRBV12-4 combines with J gene TRBJ2-1, with D tentatively TRBD2 (7 bases). CDR3 size: 16 residues. CDR3 sequence reads: CASSRRGGGAYNGQFF. Here the CDR3 DNA reads TGTGCCAGCAGCCGAAGGGGGGGCGGGGCGTACAATGGGCAGTTCTTC.

The chain carries TRBV2 and TRBJ2-2, with 7 nucleotides matching TRBD1. The CDR3 sequence is 12 residues long. The J segment lost 6 bases and the V segment lost 10 bases, leaving 5 bases of the junction unmatched. The V gene's germline CDR1 is SNHLY and CDR2 FYNNEI. The CDR3 bases are TGTGCCACCTCAGGGGGATCCGGGGAGCTGTTTTTT. Translated: CATSGGSGELFF.

This clone came up many times. The J gene is TRBJ1-3, the V gene TRBV24-1; D might be TRBD1 (5 bases). The V gene lost 4 bases and the J gene lost 7 bases, with 16 bases spanning the gap. CDR3 length equals 15 residues. Germline loops: CDR1 KGHDR, CDR2 SFDVKD. The CDR3: CATSDQNDSGNTIYF. CDR3 nucleotides: TGTGCCACCAGTGACCAAAACGACAGCGGGAACACCATATATTTT.

In this sample, this clone turned up a few times. The chain combines TRBV2 with TRBJ1-6, with a weak D call TRBD1 (5 bases). The germline V gene has CDR1 SNHLY and CDR2 FYNNEI. Trimming cost V 4 bases and J 0 bases, with 22 bases left between them. This CDR3 spans 20 amino acids. This CDR3 reads CASSGPAGGGSSSYNSPLHF. Here the CDR3 DNA reads TGTGCCAGCAGTGGCCCAGCAGGCGGGGGGTCCAGCTCCTATAATTCACCCCTCCACTTT.

The chain couples TRBV11-2 to TRBJ1-6; D possibly corresponds to TRBD1 (6 bases). CDR3 length equals 15 residues. V dropped 2 bases and J dropped 10 bases, with 15 bases sitting between them. Germline-derived CDR1 and CDR2 are SGHAT and FQNNGV. CDR3 in amino acids: CASSLHPGGQSPLHF. The CDR3 nucleotides read TGTGCCAGCAGCTTACATCCGGGAGGACAGTCACCCCTCCACTTT.

To note about this clone: A read error may explain this, as a much larger clone is one base away. V is TRBV20-1 and J is TRBJ2-3, with TRBD2 matching over 8 bases. CDR3 length: 13 amino acids. CDR1 is DFQATT and CDR2 is SNEGSKA in the germline V gene (reference sequence). CDR3 sequence reads: CSAWLAGTDAQYF. The CDR3 DNA reads TGCAGTGCTTGGCTAGCGGGCACAGATGCGCAGTATTTT.

This clone was picked up many times. The CDR3 sequence is CASNPNRYGHEQYF. The DNA for the CDR3 is TGTGCCAGCAACCCCAACCGCTACGGGCACGAGCAGTACTTC. The J gene is TRBJ2-7, the V gene TRBV7-2; D is unresolved. The length of the CDR3 is 14 residues. Germline V gene data show CDR1 as SGHTA and CDR2 as FQGNSA. Trimming removed 7 bases at V and 5 bases at J, with 18 bases between.

This clone came up many times. This chain connects TRBV4-1 to TRBJ2-7, with D unclear. The V end lost 1 base, the J end lost 4 bases, and 8 bases lay between the germline ends. From germline, CDR1 is MGHRA and CDR2 YSYEKL. CDR3 size: 13 residues. The CDR3 here is CASSQGPSYEQYF. The DNA of the CDR3 is TGCGCCAGCAGCCAAGGGCCCTCGTACGAGCAGTACTTC.

This clone has a single count. This sequence joins TRBV10-1 and TRBJ1-2, with TRBD1 identical over 9 bases. CDR3 length equals 15 residues. Germline V lookup: CDR1 WNHNN, CDR2 SYGVQD (reference sequence). With 2 bases clipped from V and 4 bases from J, the junction kept 5 bases outside the gene matches. The chain's CDR3 is CASSEGQGSLYGYTF. CDR3 sequence (DNA): TGCGCCAGCAGTGAGGGACAGGGGTCCCTCTATGGCTACACCTTC.

Ten or more counts support this clone. V gene TRBV6-1 combines with J gene TRBJ2-5; TRBD2 is a possible D gene (5 bases). The germline CDR1 and CDR2 sequences are MNHNS and SASEGT. V gave up 5 bases and J gave up 5 bases, with 15 bases separating them. The CDR3 has 14 amino acids. The chain's CDR3 is CASSSPMDLETQYF. Here the CDR3 DNA reads TGTGCCAGCAGTTCCCCCATGGACTTGGAGACCCAGTACTTC.

This clone was recorded at least ten times. The V call is TRBV10-3, the J call TRBJ2-5, with 11 bases that match TRBD2. Germline trimming cut 6 bases from V and 4 bases from J; bases unmatched to any gene: 13. Per germline, CDR1 ENHRY and CDR2 SYGVKD. There are 17 residues in the CDR3. CDR3 sequence reads: CAISEGGSGRAGETQYF. CDR3 in DNA: TGTGCCATCAGCGAGGGGGGTAGCGGGAGGGCCGGAGAGACCCAGTACTTC.

This clone was recorded many times. Relative to the germline gene, one junction end is altered; a read error may explain this. The same CDR3 is also encoded by other DNA sequences in this sample. The CDR3 sequence: CASSSRENTEAFF. The CDR3 nucleotides are TGTGCTAGCAGCTCCAGGGAGAACACTGAAGCTTTCTTT. The chain combines TRBV7-7 with TRBJ1-1; possibly TRBD1 for D (5 bases). CDR1 is SSHAT, CDR2 FNYEAQ, per germline (reference sequence). This CDR3 is built from 13 residues.

This clone was observed at least ten times. V and J are TRBV18 and TRBJ2-5; D call uncertain. The CDR3 is made up of 12 amino acids. V was cut by 5 bases and J by 0 bases, with 4 bases left in between. Germline-derived CDR1 and CDR2 are KGHSH and LQKENI. The CDR3 DNA sequence: TGTGCCAGCTCAGGTAACCAAGAGACCCAGTACTTC. Translating gives CASSGNQETQYF.

In its sample, this clone was seen many times. The chain is built from TRBV20-1 and TRBJ1-5, with D perhaps matching TRBD1 (5 bases). This CDR3 has 16 amino acids. Per the germline V gene, CDR1 is DFQATT and CDR2 is SNEGSKA (reference sequence). V was cut by 0 bases and J by 0 bases, with 12 bases left in between. Here the CDR3 DNA reads TGCAGTGCTAGAGATCGTAGGGGTTATAGCAATCAGCCCCAGCATTTT. Translation: CSARDRRGYSNQPQHF.

This clone was counted many times. This sequence joins TRBV6-6 and TRBJ1-5; D is unclear. CDR1 MNHNY and CDR2 SVGAGI come from the germline V gene (reference sequence). CDR3 length: 15 residues. The V and J ends lost 2 bases and 1 base respectively, with 9 bases between them. CDR3 sequence (DNA): TGTGCCAGCAGTTACCCTGCGGGGAGCAATCAGCCCCAGCATTTT. Translated, it gives CASSYPAGSNQPQHF.

This clone was counted ten times or more. This chain joins TRBV11-3 and TRBJ2-5, with a possible D match to TRBD1 (5 bases). V lost 5 bases, J lost 4 bases, and 8 bases lay in between. Germline CDR1 reads SGHNT; CDR2 reads YENEEA. The CDR3 runs to 12 residues. The CDR3 loop is CASSRGIETQYF. The CDR3 DNA sequence: TGTGCCAGCAGCAGGGGTATAGAGACCCAGTACTTC. The full variable domain, in which reference TRBV11-3 and TRBJ2-5 provide the parts outside the CDR3, is EAGVVQSPRYKIIEKKQPVAFWCNPISGHNTLYWYLQNLGQGPELLIRYENEEAVDDSQLPKDRFSAERLKGVDSTLKIQPAELGDSAVYLCASSRGIETQYFGPGTRLLVL.

This clone was counted only a few times. This clone may be a read error of a much larger clone one base away. The same CDR3 is also encoded by other DNA sequences in this sample. V and J are TRBV9 and TRBJ1-2; a possible D gene is TRBD1 (5 bases). CDR1 is SGDLS, CDR2 YYNGEE, per germline. The germline V and J ends were trimmed by 7 bases and 6 bases, with 16 bases remaining between them. CDR3 length: 13 residues. The CDR3 reads CASGEGTGNGYTF. The CDR3 DNA is TGTGCCAGCGGCGAGGGTACAGGAAATGGCTACACCTTC.

This clone was recorded at least ten times. The V and J genes are TRBV24-1 and TRBJ2-7; TRBD1 agrees at 9 bases. This CDR3 has 16 residues. V lost 5 bases, J lost 6 bases, and 13 bases stayed unmatched. CDR1 is KGHDR and CDR2 is SFDVKD in the germline V gene. CDR3: CATSGRTGDQSGEQYF. The CDR3 coding sequence is TGTGCCACCAGTGGTCGGACAGGGGATCAATCCGGCGAGCAGTACTTC.

There are a few counts of this clone. The junction departs from the called germline gene at one end, perhaps through a read error. The chain employs TRBV6-1 and TRBJ2-2; D is undetermined. The CDR3 extends over 13 amino acids. Germline CDR1 MNHNS, CDR2 SASEGT. The CDR3 sequence: CASRPVTTGELLF. The CDR3 DNA is TGTGCCAGCAGACCGGTTACCACCGGTGAGCTGCTTTTT.

This clone was seen repeatedly, ten times or more. The genes are TRBV19 and TRBJ2-1; TRBD1 matches at 7 bases. The V segment lost 3 bases and the J segment 6 bases; nucleotides outside the gene matches: 5. The CDR3 has 14 residues. Germline assignment: CDR1 LNHDA and CDR2 SQIVND (reference sequence). This CDR3 reads CASSIRQGSNEQFF. The DNA for the CDR3 is TGTGCCAGTAGTATCCGACAGGGATCCAATGAGCAGTTCTTC. Variable domain in full (rest from reference TRBV19 and TRBJ2-1): DGGITQSPKYLFRKEGQNVTLSCEQNLNHDAMYWYRQDPGQGLRLIYYSQIVNDFQKGDIAEGYSVSREKKESFPLTVTSAQKNPTAFYLCASSIRQGSNEQFFGPGTRLTVL.

Comment on this clone: Sequence at one end of the junction differs from germline and may be a read error. This chain connects TRBV6-1 to TRBJ2-2; possibly TRBD2 for D (5 bases). Germline assignment: CDR1 MNHNS and CDR2 SASEGT. This CDR3 comprises 13 residues. DNA for the CDR3: TGTGCCATCAGTGAAGCGTCAGCCGGGGAGCCGTTTTTT. As protein: CAISEASAGEPFF.

Turning to this clone: The junction and the germline gene differ at one end; a read error may be behind it. The chain joins TRBV6-2 or TRBV6-3 to TRBJ1-5, with D unclear. From germline, CDR1 is MNHEY and CDR2 SVGEGT. This CDR3 region has 16 residues. The CDR3 nucleotides read TGTGCCAGCAGTTACCTAGGAGGGAGGCGCAATCAGCCCCAGAATTTT. It codes for CASSYLGGRRNQPQNF.

The chain combines TRBV7-6 with TRBJ1-5; D is perhaps TRBD1 (6 bases). V was pared by 6 bases and J by 0 bases, with 15 bases between. Germline loops: CDR1 SGHVS, CDR2 FNYEAQ. This CDR3 region has 16 residues. CDR3 coding DNA: TGTGCCAGCAGTTTGGACAGTCCTATTAGCAATCAGCCCCAGCATTTT. It codes for CASSLDSPISNQPQHF.

For this clone: A junction end diverges from the germline sequence, so it may reflect a read error. This rearrangement joins TRBV28 to TRBJ2-2, with D unresolved. Germline CDR1 and CDR2: MDHEN and SYDVKM. The CDR3 consists of 12 residues. The CDR3 bases are TGTGCCACCAGTGGGAACACCGGGGAGCTGTTTTTT. It encodes CATSGNTGELFF.